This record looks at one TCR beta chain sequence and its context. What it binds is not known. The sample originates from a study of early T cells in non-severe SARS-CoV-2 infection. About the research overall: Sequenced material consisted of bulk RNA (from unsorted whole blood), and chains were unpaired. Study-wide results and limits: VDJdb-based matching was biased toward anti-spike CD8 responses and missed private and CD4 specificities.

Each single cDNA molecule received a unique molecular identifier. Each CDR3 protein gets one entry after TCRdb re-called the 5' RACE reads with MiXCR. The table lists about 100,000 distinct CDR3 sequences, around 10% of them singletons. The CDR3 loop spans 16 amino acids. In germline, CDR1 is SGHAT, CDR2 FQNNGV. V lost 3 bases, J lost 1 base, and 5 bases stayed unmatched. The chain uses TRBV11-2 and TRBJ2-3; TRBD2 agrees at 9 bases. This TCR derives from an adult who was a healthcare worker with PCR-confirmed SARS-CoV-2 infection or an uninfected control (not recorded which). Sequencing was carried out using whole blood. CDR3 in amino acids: CASSFLSGSGTDTQYF. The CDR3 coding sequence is TGTGCCAGCAGCTTCCTTAGCGGGAGTGGCACAGATACGCAGTATTTT.